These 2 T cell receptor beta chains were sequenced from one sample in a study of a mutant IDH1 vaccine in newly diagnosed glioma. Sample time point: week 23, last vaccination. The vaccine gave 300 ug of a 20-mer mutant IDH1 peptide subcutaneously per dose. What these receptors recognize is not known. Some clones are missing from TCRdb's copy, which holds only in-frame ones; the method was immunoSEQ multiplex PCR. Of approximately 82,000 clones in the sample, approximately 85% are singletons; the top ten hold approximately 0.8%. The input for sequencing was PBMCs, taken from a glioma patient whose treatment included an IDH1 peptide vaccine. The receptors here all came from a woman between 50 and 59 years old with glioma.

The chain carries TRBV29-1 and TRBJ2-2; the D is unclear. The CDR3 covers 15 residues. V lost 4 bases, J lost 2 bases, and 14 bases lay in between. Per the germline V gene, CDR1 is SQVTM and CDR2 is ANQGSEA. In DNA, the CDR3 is TGCAGCGTTGTTATTGGCAGCATTAACACCGGGGAGCTGTTTTTT. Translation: CSVVIGSINTGELFF.

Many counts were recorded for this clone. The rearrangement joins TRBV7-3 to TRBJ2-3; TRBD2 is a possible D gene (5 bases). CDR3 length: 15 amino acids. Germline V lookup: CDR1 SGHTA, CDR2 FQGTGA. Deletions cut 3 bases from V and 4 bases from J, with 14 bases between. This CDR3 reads CASSLAGAGADTQYF. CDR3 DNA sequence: TGTGCCAGCAGCTTGGCCGGAGCCGGGGCAGATACGCAGTATTTT.